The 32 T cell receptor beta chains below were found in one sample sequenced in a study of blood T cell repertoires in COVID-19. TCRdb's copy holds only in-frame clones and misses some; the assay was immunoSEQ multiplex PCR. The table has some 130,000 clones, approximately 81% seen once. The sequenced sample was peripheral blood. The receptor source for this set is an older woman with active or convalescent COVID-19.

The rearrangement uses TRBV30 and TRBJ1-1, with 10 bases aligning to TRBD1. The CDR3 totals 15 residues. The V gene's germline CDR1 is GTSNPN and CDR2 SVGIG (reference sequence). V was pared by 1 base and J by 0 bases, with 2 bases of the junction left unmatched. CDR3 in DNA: TGTGCCTGGAGTGGGACAGGGGGTGTGAACACTGAAGCTTTCTTT. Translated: CAWSGTGGVNTEAFF.

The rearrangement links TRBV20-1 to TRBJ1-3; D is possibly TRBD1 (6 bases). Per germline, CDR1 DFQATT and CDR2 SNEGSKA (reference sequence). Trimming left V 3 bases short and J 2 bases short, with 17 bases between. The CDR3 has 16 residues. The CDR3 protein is CSASTGLSLAGNTIYF. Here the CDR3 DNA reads TGCAGTGCTAGTACAGGGCTGTCCTTGGCTGGAAACACCATATATTTT.

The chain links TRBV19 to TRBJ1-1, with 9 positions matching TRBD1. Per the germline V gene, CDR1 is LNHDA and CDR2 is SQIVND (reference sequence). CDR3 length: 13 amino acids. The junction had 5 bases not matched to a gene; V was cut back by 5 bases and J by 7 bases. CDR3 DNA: TGTGCCAGTAGTTGGACAGGGGAGGGTGAAGCTTTCTTT. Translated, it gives CASSWTGEGEAFF.

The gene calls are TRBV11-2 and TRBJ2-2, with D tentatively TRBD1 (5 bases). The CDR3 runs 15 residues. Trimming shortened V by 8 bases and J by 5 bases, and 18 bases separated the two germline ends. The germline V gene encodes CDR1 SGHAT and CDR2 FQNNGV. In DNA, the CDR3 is TGTGCCAGCCCCTTAGGGCAGGGAAGGACCGGGGAGCTGTTTTTT. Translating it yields CASPLGQGRTGELFF.

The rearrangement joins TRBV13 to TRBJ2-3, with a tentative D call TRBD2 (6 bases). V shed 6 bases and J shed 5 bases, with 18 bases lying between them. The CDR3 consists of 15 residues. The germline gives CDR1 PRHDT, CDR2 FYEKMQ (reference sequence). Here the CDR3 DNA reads TGTGCCAGCAGTCCGGCAGGCCGGGGGATAGATACGCAGTATTTT. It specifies CASSPAGRGIDTQYF.

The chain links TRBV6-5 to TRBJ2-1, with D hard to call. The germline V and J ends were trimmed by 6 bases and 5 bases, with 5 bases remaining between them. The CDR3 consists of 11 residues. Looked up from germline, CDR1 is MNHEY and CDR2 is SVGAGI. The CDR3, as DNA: TGTGCCAGCAGGGCTGACAATGAGCAGTTCTTC. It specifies CASRADNEQFF.

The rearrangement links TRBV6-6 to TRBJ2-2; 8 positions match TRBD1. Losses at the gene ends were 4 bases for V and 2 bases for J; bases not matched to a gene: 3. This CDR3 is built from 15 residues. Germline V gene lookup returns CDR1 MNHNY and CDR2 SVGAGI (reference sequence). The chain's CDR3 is CASSWGTGNTGELFF. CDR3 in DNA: TGTGCCAGCAGTTGGGGGACAGGAAACACCGGGGAGCTGTTTTTT.

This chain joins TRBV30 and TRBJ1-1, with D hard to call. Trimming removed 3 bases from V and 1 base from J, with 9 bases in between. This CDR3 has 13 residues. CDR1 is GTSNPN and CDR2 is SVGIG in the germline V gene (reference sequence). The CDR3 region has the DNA TGTGCCTGGAGGGCAATCACGAACACTGAAGCTTTCTTT. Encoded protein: CAWRAITNTEAFF.

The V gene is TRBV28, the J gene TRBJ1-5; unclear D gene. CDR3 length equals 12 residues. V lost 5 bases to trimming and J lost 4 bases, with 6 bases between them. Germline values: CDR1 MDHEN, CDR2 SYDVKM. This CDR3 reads CASSGENQPQHF. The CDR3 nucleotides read TGTGCCAGCAGTGGGGAGAATCAGCCCCAGCATTTT.

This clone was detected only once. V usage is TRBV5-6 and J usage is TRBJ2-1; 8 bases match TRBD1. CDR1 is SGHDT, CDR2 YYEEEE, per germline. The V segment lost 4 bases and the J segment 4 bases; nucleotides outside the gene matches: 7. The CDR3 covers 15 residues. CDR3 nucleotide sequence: TGTGCCAGCAGCACCGGGACAGGCGTTTACAATGAGCAGTTCTTC. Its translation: CASSTGTGVYNEQFF.

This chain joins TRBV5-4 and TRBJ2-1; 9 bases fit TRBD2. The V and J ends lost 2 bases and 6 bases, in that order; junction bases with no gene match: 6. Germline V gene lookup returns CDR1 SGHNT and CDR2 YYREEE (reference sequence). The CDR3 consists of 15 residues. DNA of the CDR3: TGTGCCAGCAGCTTAGTCGCGGGGGGGGGCAATGAGCAGTTCTTC. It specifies CASSLVAGGGNEQFF.

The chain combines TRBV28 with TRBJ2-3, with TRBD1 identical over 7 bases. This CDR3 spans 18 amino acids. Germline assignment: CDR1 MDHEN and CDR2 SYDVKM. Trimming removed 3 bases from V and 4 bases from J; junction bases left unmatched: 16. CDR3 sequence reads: CASSFVSRGGAPPDTQYF. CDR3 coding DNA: TGTGCCAGCAGTTTTGTTAGTCGAGGGGGCGCCCCCCCAGATACGCAGTATTTT.

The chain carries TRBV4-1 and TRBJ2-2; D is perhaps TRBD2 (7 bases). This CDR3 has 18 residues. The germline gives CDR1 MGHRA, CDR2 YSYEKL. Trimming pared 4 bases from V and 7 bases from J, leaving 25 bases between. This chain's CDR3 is CASSLHVVGGRFVGELFF. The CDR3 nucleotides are TGCGCCAGCAGCCTCCACGTCGTCGGGGGGCGGTTCGTCGGGGAGCTGTTTTTT.

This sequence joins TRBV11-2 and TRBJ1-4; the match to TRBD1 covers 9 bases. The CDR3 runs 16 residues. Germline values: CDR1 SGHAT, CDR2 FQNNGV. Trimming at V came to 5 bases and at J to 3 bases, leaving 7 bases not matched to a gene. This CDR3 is CASSHGQGIANEKLFF. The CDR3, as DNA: TGTGCCAGCAGCCACGGACAGGGGATAGCTAATGAAAAACTGTTTTTT.

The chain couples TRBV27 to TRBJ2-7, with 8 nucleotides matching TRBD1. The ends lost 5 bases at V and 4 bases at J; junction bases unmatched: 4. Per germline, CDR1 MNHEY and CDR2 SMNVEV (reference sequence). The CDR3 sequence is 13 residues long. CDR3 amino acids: CASSPGTGYEQYV. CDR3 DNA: TGTGCCAGCAGTCCCGGGACAGGTTACGAGCAGTACGTC.

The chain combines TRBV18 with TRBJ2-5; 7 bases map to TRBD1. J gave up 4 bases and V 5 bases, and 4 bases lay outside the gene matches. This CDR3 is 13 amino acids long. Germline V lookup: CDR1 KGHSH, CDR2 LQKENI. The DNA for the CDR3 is TGTGCCAGCTCAACGGGACAGACAGAGACCCAGTACTTC. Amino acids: CASSTGQTETQYF.

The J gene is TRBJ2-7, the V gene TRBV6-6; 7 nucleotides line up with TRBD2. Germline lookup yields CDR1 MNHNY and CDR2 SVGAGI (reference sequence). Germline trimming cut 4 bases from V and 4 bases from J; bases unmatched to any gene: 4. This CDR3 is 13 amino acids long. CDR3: CASSSSSGYEQYV. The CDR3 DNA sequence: TGTGCCAGCAGTTCGAGTAGCGGGTACGAGCAGTACGTC.

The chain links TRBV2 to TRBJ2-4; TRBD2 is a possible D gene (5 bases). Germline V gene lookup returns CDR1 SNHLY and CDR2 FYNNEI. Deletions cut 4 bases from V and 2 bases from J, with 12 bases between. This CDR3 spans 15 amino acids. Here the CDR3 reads CASSVASLSKNIQYF. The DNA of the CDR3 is TGTGCCAGCAGTGTGGCTAGCTTGTCCAAAAACATTCAGTACTTC.

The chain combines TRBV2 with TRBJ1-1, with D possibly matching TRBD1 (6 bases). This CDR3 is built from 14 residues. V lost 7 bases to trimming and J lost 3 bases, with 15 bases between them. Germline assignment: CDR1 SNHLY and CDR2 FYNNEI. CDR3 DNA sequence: TGTGCCAGCACCCCCGGGGGGCATGACACTGAAGCTTTCTTT. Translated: CASTPGGHDTEAFF.

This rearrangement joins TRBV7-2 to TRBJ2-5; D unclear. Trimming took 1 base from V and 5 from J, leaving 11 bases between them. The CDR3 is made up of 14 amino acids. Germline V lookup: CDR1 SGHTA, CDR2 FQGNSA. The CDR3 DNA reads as TGTGCCAGCAGCTTAGATAATAGCCGGGAGACCCAGTACTTC. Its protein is CASSLDNSRETQYF.

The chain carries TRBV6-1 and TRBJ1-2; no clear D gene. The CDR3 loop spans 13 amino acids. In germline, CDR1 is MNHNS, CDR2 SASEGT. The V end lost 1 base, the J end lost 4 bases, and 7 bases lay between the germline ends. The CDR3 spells CASSEGVGYGYTF. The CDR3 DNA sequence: TGTGCCAGCAGTGAAGGAGTCGGCTATGGCTACACCTTC.

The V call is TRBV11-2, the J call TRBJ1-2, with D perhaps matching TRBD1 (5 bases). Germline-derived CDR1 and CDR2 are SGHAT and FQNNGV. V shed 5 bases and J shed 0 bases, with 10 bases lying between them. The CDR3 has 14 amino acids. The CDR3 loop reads CASSPGISNYGYTF. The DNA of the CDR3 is TGTGCCAGCAGCCCAGGGATCTCTAACTATGGCTACACCTTC.

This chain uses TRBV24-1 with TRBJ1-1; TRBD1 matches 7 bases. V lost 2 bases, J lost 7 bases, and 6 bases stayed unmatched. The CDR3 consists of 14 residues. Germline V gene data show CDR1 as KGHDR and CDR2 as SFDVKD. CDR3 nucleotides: TGTGCCACCAGTGATTGGGACAGACCGGATGAAGCTTTCTTT. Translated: CATSDWDRPDEAFF.

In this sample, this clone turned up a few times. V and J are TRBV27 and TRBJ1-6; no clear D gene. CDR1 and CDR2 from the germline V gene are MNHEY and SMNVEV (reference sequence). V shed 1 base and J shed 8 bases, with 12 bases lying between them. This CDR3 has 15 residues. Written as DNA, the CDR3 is TGTGCCAGCAGTTTATTGGCAGGCCTTGATTCACCCCTCCACTTT. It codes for CASSLLAGLDSPLHF.

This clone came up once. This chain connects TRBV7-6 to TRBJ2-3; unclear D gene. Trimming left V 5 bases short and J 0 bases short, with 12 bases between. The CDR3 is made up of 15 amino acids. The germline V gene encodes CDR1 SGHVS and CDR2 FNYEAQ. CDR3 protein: CASSREPYSTDTQYF. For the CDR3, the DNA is TGTGCCAGCAGCCGAGAGCCTTACAGCACAGATACGCAGTATTTT.

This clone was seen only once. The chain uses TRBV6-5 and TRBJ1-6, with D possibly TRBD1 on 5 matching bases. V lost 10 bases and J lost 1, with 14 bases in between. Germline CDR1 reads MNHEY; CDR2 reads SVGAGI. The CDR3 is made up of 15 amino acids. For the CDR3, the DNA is TGTGCCACCCAGGGCCGTGGGTCCTATAATTCACCCCTCCACTTT. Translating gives CATQGRGSYNSPLHF.

The CDR3 loop reads CASSIPGTGDSYEQYF. The CDR3 nucleotides read TGTGCCAGCAGCATCCCCGGGACAGGGGACTCCTACGAGCAGTACTTC. The V and J genes are TRBV4-2 and TRBJ2-7, with 10 bases that match TRBD1. With V trimmed by 5 bases and J by 0 bases, 7 bases remained unmatched. The germline CDR1 and CDR2 sequences are LGHNA and YNFKEQ. This CDR3 comprises 16 residues.

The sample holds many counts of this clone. This CDR3 reads CAWSVRMASGVYEQYF. The CDR3 coding sequence is TGTGCCTGGAGTGTACGTATGGCTAGCGGGGTCTACGAGCAGTACTTC. The J gene is TRBJ2-7, the V gene TRBV30, with 9 positions matching TRBD2. CDR1 and CDR2 (germline): GTSNPN, SVGIG (reference sequence). With 0 bases clipped from V and 3 bases from J, the junction kept 9 bases outside the gene matches. The CDR3 runs to 16 residues. The full variable domain, rest sourced from reference TRBV30 and TRBJ2-7, is SQTIHQWPATLVQPVGSPLSLECTVEGTSNPNLYWYRQAAGRGLQLLFYSVGIGQISSEVPQNLSASRPQDRQFILSSKKLLLSDSGFYLCAWSVRMASGVYEQYFGPGTRLTVT.

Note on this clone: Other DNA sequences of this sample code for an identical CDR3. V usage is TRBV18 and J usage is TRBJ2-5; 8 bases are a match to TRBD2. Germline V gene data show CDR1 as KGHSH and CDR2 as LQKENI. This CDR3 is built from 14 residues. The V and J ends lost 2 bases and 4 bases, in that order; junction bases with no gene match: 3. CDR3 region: CASSPGLAGETQYF. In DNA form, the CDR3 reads TGTGCCAGCTCACCAGGGCTAGCGGGAGAGACCCAGTACTTC.

CDR3 residues: CASSQSRTSTDTQYF. CDR3 sequence (DNA): TGTGCCAGCAGCCAGTCGCGAACTAGCACAGATACGCAGTATTTT. This chain links TRBV3-1 (or the pseudogene TRBV3-2) with TRBJ2-3; D remains unclear. The CDR3 length is 15 residues. From germline, CDR1 is LGHDT and CDR2 YNNKEL (reference sequence). The V and J ends lost 3 bases and 0 bases respectively, with 10 bases between them.

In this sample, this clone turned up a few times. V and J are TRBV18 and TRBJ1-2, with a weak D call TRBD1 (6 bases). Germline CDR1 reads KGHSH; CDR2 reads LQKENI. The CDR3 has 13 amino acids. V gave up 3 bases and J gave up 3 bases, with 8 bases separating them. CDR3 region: CASSPSGDYGYTF. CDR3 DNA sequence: TGTGCCAGCTCACCTTCAGGGGACTATGGCTACACCTTC.

The CDR3 reads CASSLDGTGIRPQHF. CDR3 nucleotide sequence: TGTGCCAGCAGCTTAGATGGGACAGGGATTCGGCCCCAGCATTTT. The chain uses TRBV7-9 and TRBJ1-5; 9 bases are shared with TRBD1. Germline CDR1 reads SEHNR; CDR2 reads FQNEAQ (reference sequence). The junction had 7 bases not matched to a gene; V was cut back by 1 base and J by 9 bases. The CDR3 is 15 amino acids.